The sequence of this TCR beta chain was determined in a study of graft-versus-host responses after intestinal transplantation. Germline-derived CDR1 and CDR2 are MNHEY and SMNVEV (reference sequence). The CDR3 is 16 residues long. J lost 3 bases, V lost 0 bases, and 4 bases had no gene match. Method: immunoSEQ multiplex PCR; TCRdb's copy keeps in-frame clones and lacks some. The table includes tens of thousands of clones, about 89% detected once. Turning to this clone: Its antigen is currently unknown.

This rearrangement joins TRBV27 to TRBJ2-1; 8 bases match TRBD1. The TCR sequence derives from a human donor who received an intestinal transplant. The starting material was unstimulated CD8+ T cells sorted from spleen or lymph node cells, obtained before intestinal transplant. This CDR3 reads CASSLSGQGLYNEQFF. In DNA, the CDR3 is TGTGCCAGCAGTTTATCAGGACAGGGACTCTACAATGAGCAGTTCTTC.